This T cell receptor beta chain was retrieved from a study of blood T cells in healthy people across ages (dated by TCRdb to the mid-2010s). Turning to the overall study: In model experiments, roughly one uniquely barcoded TCR beta cDNA molecule per two T cells was captured by template switching. The study measured age-related changes in TCR beta repertoire diversity using deep sequencing normalized with unique cDNA molecular identifiers. The donors were divided into four age groups: young (average about 15 years), middle-aged (about 40), aged (approximately 62) and long-lived (about 84). To avoid experimental bias, donors of different ages were randomly spread across the sequencing lanes. For two donors (one aged 18 to 29 and one aged 80 or older), the study analyzed two additional independent replicas of 1 million unique cDNA reads from the same blood draw. Points the paper makes about the study in general: The long-lived group showed more naive CD4+ T cells, fewer expanded clones and increased TCR diversity than the aged group, suggesting age selection. Bulk unsorted PBMC profiling prevented conclusive comparison of naive and antigen-experienced compartments. There was a strong correlation between observed TCR beta diversity and the percentage of naive T cells measured by flow cytometry. As age increased, observed TCR beta diversity per million T cells dropped in a roughly linear way, and a significant reduction was already evident by age around 41. Estimates of total diversity based on one million sequenced T cells were regarded as lower bounds and as underestimates. Because the CMV infection status of the donors was unknown, age-related changes in expanded clonotypes may potentially have been confounded.

Donors were a few dozen systemically healthy Caucasian individuals from Russia aged roughly 6 to 90 years. Approximately 9.3 milliliters of peripheral blood were drawn from each donor into EDTA-treated Vacutainer tubes. Ficoll-Paque density-gradient centrifugation was used to isolate PBMCs, with at least 6.5 million per sample. Trizol reagent was used to extract total RNA from PBMCs, with at least 6 micrograms per sample. The percentages of naive CD45RAhigh/CD27high T cells were determined by flow cytometry on a PBMC aliquot from every donor. Libraries were made using 5' RACE. The reads were generated on an Illumina HiSeq 2500. A second about 7 to 12 cycle PCR used a sample-barcoded 5' primer and a J-beta primer mix. A unique molecular identifier was introduced onto each TCR beta cDNA molecule by a template-switch 5' adaptor carrying 12 random nucleotides. Each sample yielded at least 2.5 million CDR3-containing paired-end reads. First-strand cDNA synthesis was performed from all RNA using the Mint cDNA synthesis kit, with priming by a TRBC-specific oligonucleotide. Following uracil-DNA glycosylase treatment, all cDNA underwent a first 18-cycle PCR with the universal primers M1SS and BC2_uni_R. Per the original workflow: For normalization, 1 million high-quality reads were randomly selected from each sample, with every read carrying a distinct molecular identifier. Reads with shared molecular identifiers were discarded instead of being binned into consensus sequences. MiTCR, set to a Q25 quality threshold and the strictest error-elimination algorithm, was used for CDR3 identification, clonotype clustering and error correction. A nonparametric unseen species model using Euler transformation provided a lower-bound estimate of total TCR beta diversity. TCRdb itself trimmed the public reads at Q25 with fastp, ran MiXCR and retained productive beta chains. Duplicate CDR3 protein sequences are folded into a single record with the most common DNA and genes. In this record, the V and J calls reflect TCRdb's handling and not the investigators' own analysis. This sample lists over 1.5 million distinct CDR3 sequences; around half were detected once. The top ten hold approximately 2.1% of the sample.

The germline V gene supplies CDR1 MDHEN and CDR2 SYDVKM. V is pared back by 1 base and J by 4 bases, with 8 bases lying between the germline termini. Including the terminal cysteine and phenylalanine, the CDR3 comprises 13 residues. The DNA shown is the 39-base CDR3, in frame from base 1. This clonotype was found a few times. Its recognized antigen is unknown. No base quality values were provided; no much bigger clone lies one nucleotide off. In this chain, TRBV28 is recombined with TRBJ2-7, with the D gene too uncertain to name. Specimen: blood. The clonotype originates from a woman in her forties in good health. The CDR3 amino acid sequence is: CASSLLGFYEQYF. The nucleotides read TGTGCCAGCAGTTTATTAGGCTTTTACGAGCAGTACTTC.